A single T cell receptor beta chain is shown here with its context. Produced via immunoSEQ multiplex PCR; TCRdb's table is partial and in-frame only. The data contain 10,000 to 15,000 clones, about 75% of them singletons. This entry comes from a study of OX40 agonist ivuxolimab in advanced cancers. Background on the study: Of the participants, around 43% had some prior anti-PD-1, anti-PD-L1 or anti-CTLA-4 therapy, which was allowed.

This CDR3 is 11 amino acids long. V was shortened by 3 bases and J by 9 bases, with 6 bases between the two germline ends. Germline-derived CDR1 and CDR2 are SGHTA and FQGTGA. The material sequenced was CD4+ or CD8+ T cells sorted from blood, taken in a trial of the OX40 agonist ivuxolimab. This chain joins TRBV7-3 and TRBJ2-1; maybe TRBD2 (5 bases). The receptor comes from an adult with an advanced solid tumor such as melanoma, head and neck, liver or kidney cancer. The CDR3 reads CASSLGSEQFF. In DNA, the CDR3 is TGTGCCAGCAGCTTGGGGAGTGAGCAGTTCTTC.